This T cell receptor (beta chain) comes out of a study of T cells in localized non-small cell lung cancer. A remark on this clone: What it binds is not known.

Sequencing used immunoSEQ multiplex PCR; TCRdb keeps in-frame clones, though not all of them. The profile covers 7,000 or so clones, with 50% appearing a single time and around 2.6% taken by the ten largest. Findings of the study overall: Of the top 100 tumor clones, median around 60 were in adjacent lung, 25 to 35 among its top 100. Among the tissues sampled, uninvolved adjacent lung had the highest T cell clonality, above tumor. Higher adjacent-lung clonality was associated with shorter survival. Sequencing, confined to only one tumor region, leaves heterogeneity possible.

The origin of this receptor is an older female donor with stage I lung adenocarcinoma. This sample comprised lymph node tissue, obtained before any cancer treatment.

As DNA, the CDR3 is TGTGCCTGGAGTGTACTGGGGACAGGGGGCGCGGAGCAGTACTTC. Translating gives CAWSVLGTGGAEQYF. V and J are TRBV30 and TRBJ2-7, with 12 bases identical to TRBD1. Germline V gene data show CDR1 as GTSNPN and CDR2 as SVGIG (reference sequence). The length of the CDR3 is 15 residues. V lost 0 bases to trimming and J lost 7 bases; unmatched junction nucleotides: 7.